This T cell receptor (beta chain) comes out of a study of T cell clonotyping in hematopoietic cell transplantation. The study, taken as a whole, reports: Without cell sorting, CD4 versus CD8 contributions remain unresolved. Graft donor and pretransplant recipient Inverse Simpson Index values predicted broader posttransplant TCR diversity.

Recipient blood drawn about 28 days pretransplant and days 30, 100, 180 after. CDR1 and CDR2 (germline): SEHNR, FQNEAQ (reference sequence). This CDR3 comprises 17 residues. In regard to this clone: Its specificity is not known. One junction end disagrees with the germline gene, perhaps due to a read error.

Method: immunoSEQ multiplex PCR; TCRdb's copy keeps in-frame clones and lacks some. This sample has 29,000 or so clones, with 92% found just once. This specimen consisted of PBMCs, obtained 100 days after allogeneic stem cell transplant. This receptor was obtained from a female patient aged 50-65 years who had an allogeneic stem cell transplant from a related donor, so the T cells may come from the graft donor. Some clones in this sample may be carry-over from other donors' samples. This chain joins TRBV7-9 and TRBJ2-1; 8 positions agree with TRBD1. CDR3 sequence (DNA): TGCGCCAGCAGCCAAGTACAGGGGGTCCTATCCTACAATGAGCAGTTCTTC. Protein product: CASSQVQGVLSYNEQFF.